This T cell receptor (beta chain) was found in a study of blood T cell repertoires in COVID-19. Study in general: The samples span acute and convalescent COVID-19 from the United States, Italy and Spain. The cDNA or gDNA used as material had been derived from T cells, B-cell-depleted T cells, or PBMCs.

In the source study's methods: Estimation of nucleated cell counts relied on the amplification of reference gene primers. The table came from immunoSEQ multiplex PCR; TCRdb's copy has only in-frame clones and leaves some out. Clone size and the V and J calls come from that table; the DNA yielded D and trimming. The table records 250,000 to 300,000 clones, about 89% of them present only once. V was pared by 1 base and J by 1 base, with 13 bases between. This CDR3 spans 16 amino acids. Germline assignment: CDR1 SEHNR and CDR2 FQNEAQ (reference sequence). The sequenced sample was peripheral blood. V usage is TRBV7-9 and J usage is TRBJ1-1, with TRBD1 as a possible D gene (5 bases). The source of this sequence is a woman aged 25 to 39 with COVID-19, enrolled during active disease. This CDR3 is CASSLGEGGGNTEAFF. CDR3 in DNA: TGTGCCAGCAGCTTAGGGGAGGGCGGGGGGAACACTGAAGCTTTCTTT.